This TCR beta chain was obtained from a study of CD8 T cells in ankylosing spondylitis. TCRdb passed the 5' RACE reads through MiXCR, listing each CDR3 protein once. The profile shows 300,000 to 400,000 distinct CDR3 sequences, more than 20% of them singletons. Trimming cost V 1 base and J 6 bases; bases outside gene matches: 10. The germline V gene encodes CDR1 MNHNS and CDR2 SASEGT. The CDR3 length is 17 residues. Sequencing was carried out using blood, either unsorted or a sorted T cell fraction (not recorded which). The chain uses TRBV6-1 and TRBJ2-2, with 8 bases fitting TRBD2. The sequence was obtained from a male donor with ankylosing spondylitis or in good health (not recorded which). The CDR3 here is CASSEGLGLDRSGELFF. CDR3 in DNA: TGTGCCAGCAGTGAAGGTTTGGGACTAGATAGATCCGGGGAGCTGTTTTTT.